A single sample is the source of the 21 T cell receptor beta chains below, sequenced in a study of CD8+ T cells in alopecia areata. RNA, once extracted, was reverse transcribed into cDNA for use as the sequencing template. Using immunoSEQ multiplex PCR, the repertoire was profiled, and TCRdb retains in-frame clones only, with some absent. Seen here are 150,000 to 200,000 clones, about 54% observed once, and the top ten hold about 4.9%. Sequences were obtained from CD4+ T cells sorted from blood. These TCRs come from a human donor in good health.

This clone came up a few times. The chain joins TRBV29-1 to TRBJ2-3; D might be TRBD1 (5 bases). CDR1 is SQVTM and CDR2 is ANQGSEA in the germline V gene. This CDR3 spans 12 amino acids. Trimming shortened V by 4 bases and J by 1 base, and 6 bases separated the two germline ends. The CDR3 is CSVAQGTDTQYF. The CDR3 nucleotides are TGCAGCGTTGCACAGGGCACAGATACGCAGTATTTT.

The J gene is TRBJ2-6, the V gene TRBV27; 7 bases fit TRBD1. J lost 2 bases, V lost 5 bases, and 9 bases had no gene match. The CDR3 loop spans 17 amino acids. Germline V gene lookup returns CDR1 MNHEY and CDR2 SMNVEV (reference sequence). CDR3 sequence reads: CASSPRTGPTGANVLTF. CDR3 in DNA: TGTGCCAGCAGTCCCCGGACAGGCCCAACTGGGGCCAACGTCCTGACTTTC.

This clone was seen only once. The chain joins TRBV14 to TRBJ2-1, with 9 positions matching TRBD1. Per the germline V gene, CDR1 is SGHDN and CDR2 is FVKESK. The CDR3 is 16 residues long. Trimming cost V 0 bases and J 4 bases; bases outside gene matches: 4. CDR3 residues: CASSQDAGTGYNEQFF. CDR3 sequence (DNA): TGTGCCAGCAGCCAAGATGCCGGGACAGGGTACAATGAGCAGTTCTTC.

About this clone itself: The sample has other DNA sequences that encode this CDR3 too. The rearrangement links TRBV15 to TRBJ2-1, with D perhaps TRBD2 (6 bases). The CDR3 is 14 residues long. Trimming cost V 0 bases and J 5 bases, with 8 bases left between them. Per the germline V gene, CDR1 is LNHNV and CDR2 is YYDKDF (reference sequence). The CDR3 DNA follows: TGTGCCACCAGCAGAGACGGGGGAAACAATGAGCAGTTCTTC. It encodes CATSRDGGNNEQFF. Variable domain in full (rest from reference TRBV15 and TRBJ2-1): DAMVIQNPRYQVTQFGKPVTLSCSQTLNHNVMYWYQQKSSQAPKLLFHYYDKDFNNEADTPDNFQSRRPNTSFCFLDIRSPGLGDTAMYLCATSRDGGNNEQFFGPGTRLTVL.

The V call is TRBV6-5, the J call TRBJ2-5; possible D gene TRBD2, 6 bases. The CDR3 loop spans 15 amino acids. Germline CDR1 is MNHEY and CDR2 is SVGAGI. V lost 5 bases and J 5 bases, leaving 18 bases between the germline ends. Written as DNA, the CDR3 is TGTGCCAGCAGTCGCTTTCGGGGGTTGGATGAGACCCAGTACTTC. Translation gives CASSRFRGLDETQYF.

This clone was counted a few times. This chain joins TRBV6-5 and TRBJ1-2, with D possibly matching TRBD1 (6 bases). Germline V lookup: CDR1 MNHEY, CDR2 SVGAGI. The CDR3 sequence is 13 residues long. The V end was cut by 0 bases, the J end by 10 bases, with 12 bases between. CDR3 coding DNA: TGTGCCAGCAGTTACTCCACAGGGCACGACTACACCTTC. It translates to CASSYSTGHDYTF.

The V gene is TRBV20-1, the J gene TRBJ2-7; D gene unclear. The CDR3 sequence is 11 residues long. Trimming removed 3 bases at V and 7 bases at J, with 10 bases between. The germline gives CDR1 DFQATT, CDR2 SNEGSKA (reference sequence). This chain's CDR3 is CSASVAREQYF. For the CDR3, the DNA is TGCAGTGCTAGTGTGGCCAGGGAGCAGTACTTC.

In its sample, this clone was seen a few times. The genes are TRBV6-6 and TRBJ2-7; D is undetermined. The CDR3 consists of 12 residues. Trimming took 6 bases from V and 2 from J, leaving 8 bases between them. Germline CDR1 and CDR2: MNHNY and SVGAGI (reference sequence). DNA of the CDR3: TGTGCCAGCAGGGGCCGTACCTACGAGCAGTACTTC. Translated: CASRGRTYEQYF.

This clone showed up just a few times. The CDR3 nucleotides are TGCAGCGTCCCCCCGAAGTATTTT. It is translated as CSVPPKYF. The chain combines TRBV29-1 with TRBJ2-3; D call uncertain. This CDR3 contains 8 residues. Germline values: CDR1 SQVTM, CDR2 ANQGSEA. Trimming left V 6 bases short and J 13 bases short, with 8 bases between.

The V gene is TRBV29-1, the J gene TRBJ2-7, with 10 positions matching TRBD1. CDR1 is SQVTM and CDR2 is ANQGSEA in the germline V gene. This CDR3 has 13 amino acids. Unmatched junction bases numbered 5, after V lost 3 bases and J lost 6 bases. In DNA, the CDR3 is TGCAGCGTTGAGGGGGGACAGGGGACCGAGCAGTACTTC. Translating it yields CSVEGGQGTEQYF.

This chain uses TRBV7-9 with TRBJ2-6; D possibly corresponds to TRBD1 (5 bases). Germline CDR1 reads SEHNR; CDR2 reads FQNEAQ (reference sequence). Trimming took off 4 bases at V and 3 bases at J, with 10 bases between the two ends. The CDR3 loop spans 15 amino acids. The CDR3 region has the DNA TGTGCCAGCAGCTCTAGGGGTGGTGGGGCCAACGTCCTGACTTTC. It encodes CASSSRGGGANVLTF.

V usage is TRBV11-2 and J usage is TRBJ2-7, with 8 bases lining up with TRBD2. CDR3 length equals 15 residues. Trimming removed 5 bases from V and 0 bases from J; junction bases left unmatched: 6. Germline V gives CDR1 SGHAT, CDR2 FQNNGV. This CDR3 is CASSPASGSSYEQYF. The CDR3 DNA reads TGTGCCAGCAGCCCCGCCAGCGGGAGCTCCTACGAGCAGTACTTC.

This clone occurred once. The chain recombines TRBV11-2 with TRBJ2-4; D remains unclear. Germline-derived CDR1 and CDR2 are SGHAT and FQNNGV. This CDR3 has 15 amino acids. Trimming pared 3 bases from V and 0 bases from J, leaving 9 bases between. CDR3: CASSFPSAAKNIQYF. CDR3 nucleotide sequence: TGTGCCAGCAGCTTTCCCTCGGCAGCCAAAAACATTCAGTACTTC.

The V gene is TRBV4-1, the J gene TRBJ2-7, with 7 bases identical to TRBD2. Trimming took 1 base from V and 1 from J; bases not matched to a gene: 10. The CDR3 contains 17 residues. Germline CDR1 MGHRA, CDR2 YSYEKL. Written as DNA, the CDR3 is TGCGCCAGCAGCCAAGTTATTAGGGCTAGCGGATCCTACGAGCAGTACTTC. Amino acid sequence: CASSQVIRASGSYEQYF.

The CDR3 loop reads CASSFSSSGTYEQYF. The CDR3 bases are TGTGCCAGCAGTTTCTCTTCGAGCGGAACCTACGAGCAGTACTTC. The chain recombines TRBV27 with TRBJ2-7; possible D gene TRBD2, 5 bases. CDR3 size: 15 residues. V lost 3 bases, J lost 2 bases, and 14 bases lay in between. Germline V gives CDR1 MNHEY, CDR2 SMNVEV (reference sequence).

The chain joins TRBV4-1 to TRBJ1-1, with a tentative D call TRBD1 (5 bases). This CDR3 is 15 amino acids long. Trimming cost V 1 base and J 2 bases, with 11 bases left between them. Looked up from germline, CDR1 is MGHRA and CDR2 is YSYEKL. The CDR3 nucleotides are TGCGCCAGCAGCCAAGGGTGGAGGGGTAACACTGAAGCTTTCTTT. Protein sequence: CASSQGWRGNTEAFF.

V gene TRBV30 combines with J gene TRBJ2-6; D remains ambiguous. V was clipped by 4 bases and J by 0 bases, with 4 bases between them. The germline gives CDR1 GTSNPN, CDR2 SVGIG (reference sequence). The CDR3 has 13 amino acids. CDR3 sequence reads: CAWKVSGANVLTF. The CDR3 DNA follows: TGTGCCTGGAAAGTCTCTGGGGCCAACGTCCTGACTTTC.

The chain employs TRBV27 and TRBJ2-3; 13 nucleotides line up with TRBD2. The CDR3 is made up of 15 amino acids. V lost 3 bases to trimming and J lost 4 bases; unmatched junction nucleotides: 1. Germline loops: CDR1 MNHEY, CDR2 SMNVEV (reference sequence). The CDR3 protein is CASSLTSGRSDTQYF. As DNA, the CDR3 is TGTGCCAGCAGTTTGACTAGCGGGAGGTCAGATACGCAGTATTTT.

This clone was counted only a few times. The chain recombines TRBV2 with TRBJ2-5, with D uncertain. The ends were cut back, 3 bases at V and 1 base at J, with 9 bases in the middle. The CDR3 runs 14 residues. CDR1 SNHLY and CDR2 FYNNEI come from the germline V gene. CDR3 in DNA: TGTGCCAGCAGTGATACGGGTATCCAAGAGACCCAGTACTTC. Protein sequence: CASSDTGIQETQYF.

This clone turned up a few times. The chain employs TRBV28 and TRBJ2-1; D uncertain. V was trimmed by 8 bases and J by 8 bases, leaving 10 bases between them. Germline CDR1 is MDHEN and CDR2 is SYDVKM. This CDR3 comprises 11 residues. The DNA of the CDR3 is TGTGCCAGCGGCCACCGATATGAGCAGTTCTTC. It yields the protein CASGHRYEQFF.

The genes are TRBV7-6 and TRBJ1-2; D gene ambiguous. Trimming left V 5 bases short and J 3 bases short, with 10 bases between. Germline V gene data show CDR1 as SGHVS and CDR2 as FNYEAQ. This CDR3 is 13 amino acids long. The CDR3 DNA sequence: TGTGCCAGCAGCCCCCAGAGTTACTATGGCTACACCTTC. It encodes CASSPQSYYGYTF.